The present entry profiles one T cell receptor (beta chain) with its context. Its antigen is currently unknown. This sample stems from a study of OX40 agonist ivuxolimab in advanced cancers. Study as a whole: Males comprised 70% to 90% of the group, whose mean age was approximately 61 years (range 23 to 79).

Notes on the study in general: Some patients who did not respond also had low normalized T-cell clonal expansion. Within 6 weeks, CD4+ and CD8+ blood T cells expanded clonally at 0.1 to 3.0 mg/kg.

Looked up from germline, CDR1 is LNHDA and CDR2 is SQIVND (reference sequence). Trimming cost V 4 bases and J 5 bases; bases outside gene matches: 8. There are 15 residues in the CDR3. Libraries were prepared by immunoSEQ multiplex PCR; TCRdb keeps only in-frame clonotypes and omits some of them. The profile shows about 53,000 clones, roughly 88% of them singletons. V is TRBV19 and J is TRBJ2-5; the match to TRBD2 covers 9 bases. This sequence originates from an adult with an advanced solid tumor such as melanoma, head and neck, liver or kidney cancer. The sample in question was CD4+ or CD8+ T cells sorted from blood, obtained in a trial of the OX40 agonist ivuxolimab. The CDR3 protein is CASSKAGGWVETQYF. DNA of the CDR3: TGTGCCAGTAGTAAGGCGGGAGGGTGGGTTGAGACCCAGTACTTC. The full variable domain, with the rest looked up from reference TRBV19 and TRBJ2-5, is DGGITQSPKYLFRKEGQNVTLSCEQNLNHDAMYWYRQDPGQGLRLIYYSQIVNDFQKGDIAEGYSVSREKKESFPLTVTSAQKNPTAFYLCASSKAGGWVETQYFGPGTRLLVL.